The present T cell receptor beta chain was sequenced within a study of blood T cell repertoires in COVID-19. Study context: The cDNA or gDNA used as material had been derived from T cells, B-cell-depleted T cells, or PBMCs.

In terms of age and location, participants ranged from about 18 to 95 years and lived in about two dozen US areas. Authors' processing steps: Nucleated cell counts were estimated from reference gene primer amplification. Sequencing was performed with immunoSEQ multiplex PCR; in TCRdb, only in-frame clones are kept and a portion is missing. The DNA gave D and trimming, while V, J and clone size come from that table. The sample contains 180,000 or so clones, more than 65% of which appear only once. Per the germline V gene, CDR1 is MRHNA and CDR2 is SNTAGT. The V end was cut by 6 bases, the J end by 8 bases, with 13 bases between. This CDR3 has 13 amino acids.

The rearrangement links TRBV6-4 to TRBJ1-4, with a tentative D call TRBD1 (6 bases). The clonotype originates from a man aged 45-65 years who had recovered from COVID-19. Sequencing was done on a sample of PBMCs or T cells enriched from blood (not recorded which). The CDR3 loop is CASSQGLGEKLFF. The CDR3 region has the DNA TGTGCCAGCAGCCAGGGGCTCGGGGAAAAACTGTTTTTT.